Listed here is a single T cell receptor beta chain. The data stem from a study of blood T cell repertoires in COVID-19. Germline V gene lookup returns CDR1 KGHSH and CDR2 LQKENI. This CDR3 is built from 13 residues. The J segment lost 5 bases and the V segment lost 4 bases, leaving 4 bases of the junction unmatched. Using immunoSEQ multiplex PCR, the repertoire was profiled, and TCRdb retains in-frame clones only, with some absent. The sample includes some 250,000 clones, over 65% of them seen just once. The specimen was peripheral blood. This chain joins TRBV18 and TRBJ1-1, with 7 bases identical to TRBD1. This TCR was recovered from a woman older than 75 with acute or convalescent COVID-19. The CDR3 loop reads CASSQDRETEAFF. CDR3 nucleotides: TGTGCCAGCTCACAAGACAGGGAAACTGAAGCTTTCTTT.